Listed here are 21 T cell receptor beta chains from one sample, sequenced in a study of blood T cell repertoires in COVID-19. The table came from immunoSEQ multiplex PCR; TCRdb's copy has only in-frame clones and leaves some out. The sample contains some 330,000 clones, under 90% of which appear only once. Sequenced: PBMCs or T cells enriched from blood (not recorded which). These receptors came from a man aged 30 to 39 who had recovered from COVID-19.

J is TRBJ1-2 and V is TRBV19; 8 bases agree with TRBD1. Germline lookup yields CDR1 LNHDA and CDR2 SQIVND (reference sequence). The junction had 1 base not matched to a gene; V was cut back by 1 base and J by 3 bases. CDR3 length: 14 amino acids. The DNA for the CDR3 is TGTGCCAGTAGTATAGGACAGGGGTACTATGGCTACACCTTC. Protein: CASSIGQGYYGYTF. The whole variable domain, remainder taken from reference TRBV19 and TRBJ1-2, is DGGITQSPKYLFRKEGQNVTLSCEQNLNHDAMYWYRQDPGQGLRLIYYSQIVNDFQKGDIAEGYSVSREKKESFPLTVTSAQKNPTAFYLCASSIGQGYYGYTFGSGTRLTVV.

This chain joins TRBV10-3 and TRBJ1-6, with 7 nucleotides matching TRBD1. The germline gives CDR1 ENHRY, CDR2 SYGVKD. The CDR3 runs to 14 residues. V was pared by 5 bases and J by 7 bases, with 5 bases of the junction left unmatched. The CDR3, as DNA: TGTGCCATCAGTACCGACAGGGAGAATTCACCCCTCCACTTT. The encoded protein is CAISTDRENSPLHF.

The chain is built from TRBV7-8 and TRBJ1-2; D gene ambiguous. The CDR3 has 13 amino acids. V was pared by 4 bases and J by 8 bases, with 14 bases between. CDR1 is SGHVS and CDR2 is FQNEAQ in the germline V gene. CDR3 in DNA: TGTGCCAGCAGCTCCTCAGGCATCCTAGGCTACACCTTC. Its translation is CASSSSGILGYTF.

This CDR3 reads CASSFGGGGTEAFF. The CDR3 DNA follows: TGCGCCAGCAGCTTCGGGGGAGGTGGCACTGAAGCTTTCTTT. V is TRBV5-1 and J is TRBJ1-1, with TRBD1 as a possible D gene (5 bases). V gave up 2 bases and J gave up 4 bases, with 12 bases separating them. Germline lookup yields CDR1 SGHRS and CDR2 YFSETQ. The CDR3 is 14 residues long. Drawing the rest from reference TRBV5-1 and TRBJ1-1, the complete variable domain is KAGVTQTPRYLIKTRGQQVTLSCSPISGHRSVSWYQQTPGQGLQFLFEYFSETQRNKGNFPGRFSGRQFSNSRSEMNVSTLELGDSALYLCASSFGGGGTEAFFGQGTRLTVV.

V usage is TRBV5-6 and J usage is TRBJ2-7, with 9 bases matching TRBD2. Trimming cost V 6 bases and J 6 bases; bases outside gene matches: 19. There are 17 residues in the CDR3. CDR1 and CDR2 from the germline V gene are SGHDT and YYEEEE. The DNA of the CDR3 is TGTGCCAGCACCCCTGGAGCCCAGCGGGGGGCCGTGGGCGAGCAGTACTTC. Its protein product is CASTPGAQRGAVGEQYF. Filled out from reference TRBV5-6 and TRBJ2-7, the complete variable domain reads DAGVTQSPTHLIKTRGQQVTLRCSPKSGHDTVSWYQQALGQGPQFIFQYYEEEERQRGNFPDRFSGHQFPNYSSELNVNALLLGDSALYLCASTPGAQRGAVGEQYFGPGTRLTVT.

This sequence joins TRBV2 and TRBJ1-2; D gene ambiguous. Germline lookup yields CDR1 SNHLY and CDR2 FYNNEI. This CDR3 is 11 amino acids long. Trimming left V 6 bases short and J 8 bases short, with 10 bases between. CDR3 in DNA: TGTGCCAGCAGCGAGAACGTGGGCTACACCTTC. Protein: CASSENVGYTF.

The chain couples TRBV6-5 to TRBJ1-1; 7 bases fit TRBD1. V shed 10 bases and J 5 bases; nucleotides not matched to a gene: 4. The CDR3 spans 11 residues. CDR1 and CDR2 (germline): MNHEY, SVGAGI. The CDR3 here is CATDRSTEAFF. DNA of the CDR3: TGTGCCACGGACAGGTCTACTGAAGCTTTCTTT.

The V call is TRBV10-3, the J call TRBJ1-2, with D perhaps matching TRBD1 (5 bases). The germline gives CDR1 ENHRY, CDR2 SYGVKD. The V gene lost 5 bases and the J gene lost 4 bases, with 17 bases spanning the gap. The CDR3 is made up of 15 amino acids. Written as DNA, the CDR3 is TGTGCCATCAGTCCACAGGATTCGGGTGGCTATGGCTACACCTTC. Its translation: CAISPQDSGGYGYTF.

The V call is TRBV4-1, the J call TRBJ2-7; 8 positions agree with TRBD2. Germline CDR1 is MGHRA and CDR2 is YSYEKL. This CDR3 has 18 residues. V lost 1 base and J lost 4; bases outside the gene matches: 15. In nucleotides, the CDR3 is TGCGCCAGCAGCCAAGCCCCCCGTATGGGGAGCGGGAGATACGAGCAGTACTTC. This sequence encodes CASSQAPRMGSGRYEQYF.

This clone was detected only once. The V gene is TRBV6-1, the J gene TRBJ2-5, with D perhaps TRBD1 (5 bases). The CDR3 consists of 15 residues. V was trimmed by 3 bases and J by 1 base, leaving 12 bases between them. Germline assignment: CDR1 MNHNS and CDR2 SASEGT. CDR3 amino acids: CASSDTGWPQETQYF. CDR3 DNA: TGTGCCAGCAGTGATACAGGCTGGCCCCAAGAGACCCAGTACTTC.

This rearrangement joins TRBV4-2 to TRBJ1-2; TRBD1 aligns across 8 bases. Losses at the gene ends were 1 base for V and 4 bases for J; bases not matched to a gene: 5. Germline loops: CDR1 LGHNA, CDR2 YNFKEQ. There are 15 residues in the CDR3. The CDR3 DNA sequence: TGTGCCAGCAGCCAAGCGGACAGGGATGGCTATGGCTACACCTTC. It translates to CASSQADRDGYGYTF.

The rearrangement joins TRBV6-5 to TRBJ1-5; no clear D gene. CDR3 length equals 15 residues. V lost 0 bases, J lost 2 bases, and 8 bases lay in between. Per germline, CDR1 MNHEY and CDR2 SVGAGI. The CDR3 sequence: CASSYSNSGNQPQHF. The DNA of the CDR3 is TGTGCCAGCAGTTACTCGAACAGTGGCAATCAGCCCCAGCATTTT.

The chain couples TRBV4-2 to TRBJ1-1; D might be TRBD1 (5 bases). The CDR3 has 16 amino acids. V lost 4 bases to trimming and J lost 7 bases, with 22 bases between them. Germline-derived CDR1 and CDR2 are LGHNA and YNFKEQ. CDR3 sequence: CASSLSQALGADEAFF. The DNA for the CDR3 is TGTGCCAGCAGCCTATCACAAGCTTTAGGGGCGGATGAAGCTTTCTTT.

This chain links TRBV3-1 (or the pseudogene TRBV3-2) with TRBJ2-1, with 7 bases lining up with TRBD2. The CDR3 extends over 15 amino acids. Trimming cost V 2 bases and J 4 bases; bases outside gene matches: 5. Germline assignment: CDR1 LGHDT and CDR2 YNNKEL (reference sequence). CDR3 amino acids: CASSQPGLPYNEQFF. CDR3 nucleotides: TGTGCCAGCAGCCAACCGGGACTACCTTACAATGAGCAGTTCTTC.

The CDR3 sequence is CASSTAAGGLYEQYF. DNA of the CDR3: TGTGCCAGCAGCACCGCTGCGGGGGGTCTCTACGAGCAGTACTTC. This chain links TRBV7-9 with TRBJ2-7, with 8 bases aligning to TRBD2. The germline CDR1 and CDR2 sequences are SEHNR and FQNEAQ (reference sequence). The CDR3 consists of 15 residues. Unmatched junction bases numbered 9, after V lost 5 bases and J lost 3 bases.

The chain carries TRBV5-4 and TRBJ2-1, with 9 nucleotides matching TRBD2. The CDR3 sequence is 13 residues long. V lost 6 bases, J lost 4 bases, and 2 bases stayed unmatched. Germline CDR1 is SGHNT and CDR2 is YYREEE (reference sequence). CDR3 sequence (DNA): TGTGCCAGCACGGGACTAGCATACAATGAGCAGTTCTTC. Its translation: CASTGLAYNEQFF.

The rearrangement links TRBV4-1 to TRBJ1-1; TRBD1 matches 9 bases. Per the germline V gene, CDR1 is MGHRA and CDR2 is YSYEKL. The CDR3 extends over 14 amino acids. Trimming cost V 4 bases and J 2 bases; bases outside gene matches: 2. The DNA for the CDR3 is TGCGCCAGCAGCCGGGGACAGGGTAACACTGAAGCTTTCTTT. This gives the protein CASSRGQGNTEAFF.

The DNA of the CDR3 is TGCAGCGTTGCCCAGACTAGCGGGGTCACAGATACGCAGTATTTT. Translating gives CSVAQTSGVTDTQYF. This chain links TRBV29-1 with TRBJ2-3; TRBD2 matches at 11 bases. This CDR3 is 15 amino acids long. J gave up 2 bases and V 4 bases, and 5 bases lay outside the gene matches. Germline V gene data show CDR1 as SQVTM and CDR2 as ANQGSEA.

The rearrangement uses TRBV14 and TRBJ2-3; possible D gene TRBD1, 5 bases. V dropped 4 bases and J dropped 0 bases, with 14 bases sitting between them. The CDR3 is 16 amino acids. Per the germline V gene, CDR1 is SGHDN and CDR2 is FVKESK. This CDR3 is CASSLDSALSTDTQYF. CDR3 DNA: TGTGCCAGCAGCCTAGACAGTGCCTTAAGCACAGATACGCAGTATTTT.

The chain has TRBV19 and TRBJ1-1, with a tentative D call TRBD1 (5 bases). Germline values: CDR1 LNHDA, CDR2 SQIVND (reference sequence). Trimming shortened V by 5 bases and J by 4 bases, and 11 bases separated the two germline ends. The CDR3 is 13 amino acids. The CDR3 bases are TGTGCCAGTAGTCCTCCAGGGCTCACTGAAGCTTTCTTT. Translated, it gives CASSPPGLTEAFF.

CDR3 bases: TGTGCCTGGAGAGGACTAGCCGCAGCGCACGAGCAGTACTTC. Translating gives CAWRGLAAAHEQYF. The chain uses TRBV30 and TRBJ2-7, with 8 positions matching TRBD2. The ends lost 3 bases at V and 5 bases at J; junction bases unmatched: 9. Germline V gene data show CDR1 as GTSNPN and CDR2 as SVGIG (reference sequence). This CDR3 has 14 residues.